The following is a T cell receptor (beta chain) sequence with its context. The specificity of this receptor is unknown. Qualities for individual bases were not recorded, and no much larger clone is one base off. Collaborating institutions collected whole blood in K2EDTA tubes following their own protocols. For TCRbeta analysis, collaborator samples were shipped as frozen whole blood, as isolated PBMCs, or as DNA extracted from either sample type. Taken from cysteine to phenylalanine, the CDR3 has 14 residues. The read is trimmed to its CDR3 DNA, 42 bases read in frame from base 1. The germline V end is reduced by 5 bases and the J end by 7 bases; junction bases left unmatched: 6. From the germline V gene (reference sequence), CDR1 is MNHEY and CDR2 is SMNVEV. This sample is drawn from a study of blood T cell repertoires in COVID-19 (dated by TCRdb to 2018 to 2021). For context, the study as a whole: Collaborator samples came from the United States, Italy and Spain and covered acute and convalescent phases of COVID-19. The repertoires were released in a freely available public database intended as a resource for research on the immune response to SARS-CoV-2. Where HLA class I and class II types were available, the types were taken from metadata supplied by the sample provider, not from assay-based typing. The prospective study material was composed of cDNA or gDNA derived from T cells, B-cell-depleted T cells, or PBMCs. A de-identified subject ID, COVID-19 status, age in years and sex were almost always included in the sample metadata. Deeply sampled blood TCRbeta repertoires from subjects exposed to, actively infected with, or recovered from COVID-19 were included in the dataset. The samples were drawn from two sources: the first 160 participants of the ongoing ImmuneRACE study, and 950 to 1,500 subjects contributed by 6 global collaborators.

General study outcomes and caveats: The quantity of clinical and demographic metadata differed by source and by participant and was supplied without curation.

TCRbeta CDR3 regions were amplified from genomic DNA using the immunoSEQ Assay, a bias-controlled multiplex PCR. As for how the authors treated the data: The number of nucleated cells in each sample was estimated by amplification of reference gene primers within the assay. Sequence reads were collapsed and filtered to measure the absolute abundance of every unique TCRbeta CDR3 rearrangement. For each sample, productive Simpson clonality was calculated as the square root of Simpson's diversity index over productive rearrangements. In TCRdb, the immuneACCESS table is reduced to in-frame sequences with V and J assigned. These tables do not hold every clone; where another copy was compared, an unresolved V gene accounts for under half, and the others remain unexplained. The DNA was the basis for D and trimming; V, J and clone size are from that table. This sample is represented by about 180,000 clones; under 85% of them were singletons. The ten largest account for roughly 6.3% of the sample.

Sequenced material: peripheral blood. Recombination joined TRBV27 with TRBJ1-2; the central 11 bases match TRBD1. The receptor comes from a human donor in a cohort sampled during active COVID-19. The nucleotide sequence reads TGTGCCAGCAGTCCCTCGGACAGGGGGCTTGGCTACACCTTC. It encodes CASSPSDRGLGYTF.